The 26 T cell receptor beta chains below come from one sample, sequenced in a study of response to subunit inactivated influenza vaccine. TCRdb re-called the RT-PCR reads through MiXCR, storing one row per CDR3 protein. Here the sample spans around 490,000 distinct CDR3 sequences, approximately 7.6% being singletons. Source: PBMCs from blood, taken less than 30 months after vaccination. All receptors come from a man aged 45-69 years who received an inactivated influenza vaccine.

This clonotype was counted only a few times. The chain combines TRBV4-2 with TRBJ2-7; D possibly corresponds to TRBD2 (5 bases). The CDR3 extends over 16 amino acids. Germline loops: CDR1 LGHNA, CDR2 YNFKEQ. The germline V and J ends were trimmed by 3 bases and 3 bases, with 18 bases remaining between them. The CDR3 DNA follows: TGTGCCAGCAGCCAGGAGTGGGTCGGGGTTCACTACGAGCAGTACTTC. Its protein is CASSQEWVGVHYEQYF.

This clonotype was observed a few times. The chain couples TRBV20-1 to TRBJ1-5, with D perhaps TRBD1 (6 bases). V lost 1 base, J lost 2 bases, and 15 bases lay in between. Looked up from germline, CDR1 is DFQATT and CDR2 is SNEGSKA (reference sequence). The CDR3 is 16 amino acids. CDR3 loop: CSARADSVGRNQPQHF. The CDR3, as DNA: TGCAGTGCTAGAGCGGACAGCGTGGGACGCAATCAGCCCCAGCATTTT.

This clonotype was observed a handful of times. The rearrangement links TRBV7-9 to TRBJ2-1; D unclear. Germline CDR1 SEHNR, CDR2 FQNEAQ (reference sequence). This CDR3 spans 14 amino acids. V lost 2 bases, J lost 5 bases, and 10 bases lay in between. CDR3 protein: CASSLFGPNNEQFF. The CDR3 DNA follows: TGTGCCAGCAGCTTATTTGGACCTAACAATGAGCAGTTCTTC.

The chain has TRBV6-2 or TRBV6-3 and TRBJ1-1, with D hard to call. The CDR3 extends over 13 amino acids. V dropped 8 bases and J dropped 1 base, with 11 bases sitting between them. The germline CDR1 and CDR2 sequences are MNHEY and SVGEGT. CDR3 region: CASLRGGNTEAFF. The DNA of the CDR3 is TGTGCCAGCTTGCGGGGTGGGAACACTGAAGCTTTCTTT.

The V and J genes are TRBV20-1 and TRBJ2-3, with D possibly matching TRBD2 (6 bases). The V gene lost 0 bases and the J gene lost 4 bases, with 14 bases spanning the gap. Germline V CDR1 and CDR2: DFQATT, SNEGSKA (reference sequence). CDR3 size: 15 residues. The CDR3 loop is CSARDWGVFADTQYF. The CDR3 DNA reads as TGCAGTGCTAGAGATTGGGGGGTTTTCGCAGATACGCAGTATTTT.

This clonotype was counted a few times. The CDR3 sequence is CASSIEGGFHEQFF. As DNA, the CDR3 is TGTGCCAGTAGTATAGAAGGGGGCTTCCATGAGCAGTTCTTC. The chain employs TRBV19 and TRBJ2-1, with 7 bases fitting TRBD1. V lost 0 bases and J lost 8; bases outside the gene matches: 4. Germline V gene lookup returns CDR1 LNHDA and CDR2 SQIVND (reference sequence). The length of the CDR3 is 14 residues.

The gene calls are TRBV27 and TRBJ2-5; D tentatively reads TRBD1 or TRBD2 (5 bases each). The CDR3 spans 15 residues. Germline V gives CDR1 MNHEY, CDR2 SMNVEV (reference sequence). V lost 0 bases and J 1 base, leaving 9 bases between the germline ends. The chain's CDR3 is CASSLSRGSQETQYF. The CDR3 DNA is TGTGCCAGCAGTTTATCGAGGGGAAGCCAAGAGACCCAGTACTTC.

This chain uses TRBV18 with TRBJ2-7; D gene unclear. V was pared by 0 bases and J by 2 bases, with 5 bases between. This CDR3 has 13 amino acids. Germline CDR1 KGHSH, CDR2 LQKENI. CDR3 loop: CASSPPPPYEQYF. The CDR3 bases are TGTGCCAGCTCACCACCTCCCCCCTACGAGCAGTACTTC. Variable domain in full (rest from reference TRBV18 and TRBJ2-7): NAGVMQNPRHLVRRRGQEARLRCSPMKGHSHVYWYRQLPEEGLKFMVYLQKENIIDESGMPKERFSAEFPKEGPSILRIQQVVRGDSAAYFCASSPPPPYEQYFGPGTRLTVT.

This clonotype has ten or more counts. The chain has TRBV6-1 and TRBJ2-7; tentative D call: TRBD1 (6 bases). CDR1 MNHNS and CDR2 SASEGT come from the germline V gene. The CDR3 runs to 18 residues. V shed 9 bases and J shed 0 bases, with 27 bases lying between them. CDR3 nucleotides: TGTGCCAGTTACCCGGACAGTGGCGGACAGACGAGCTCCTACGAGCAGTACTTC. It specifies CASYPDSGGQTSSYEQYF.

This clonotype has only a few counts. V gene TRBV7-9 combines with J gene TRBJ2-7; the D is unclear. The germline V and J ends were trimmed by 7 bases and 5 bases, with 15 bases remaining between them. Germline CDR1 reads SEHNR; CDR2 reads FQNEAQ (reference sequence). The CDR3 loop spans 13 amino acids. CDR3 residues: CASNLFTGHEQYF. In nucleotides, the CDR3 is TGTGCCAGCAACCTTTTTACTGGCCACGAGCAGTACTTC.

Regarding this clonotype: An end of the junction differs from the germline gene, which may be a read error. The V gene is TRBV6-5, the J gene TRBJ2-1; 8 nucleotides agree with TRBD1. From germline, CDR1 is MNHEY and CDR2 SVGAGI. The CDR3 has 17 amino acids. CDR3 nucleotide sequence: TGTGCCAGCAGTTACCACAGGGGGAAGGGCTCCTACAAAGAGCAGTTCTTC. It translates to CASSYHRGKGSYKEQFF.

This clonotype was seen ten or more times. The rearrangement links TRBV13 to TRBJ2-3; 12 positions match TRBD2. CDR1 and CDR2 from the germline V gene are PRHDT and FYEKMQ (reference sequence). Trimming at V came to 5 bases and at J to 0 bases, leaving 24 bases not matched to a gene. The CDR3 contains 23 residues. In DNA, the CDR3 is TGTGCCAGCAGCGACAGACAGGGCCGATCGGGACTAGCGGGCAACCCGAGCACAGATACGCAGTATTTT. It encodes CASSDRQGRSGLAGNPSTDTQYF.

The rearrangement joins TRBV9 to TRBJ2-3; tentatively, D is TRBD2 (6 bases). The CDR3 has 16 amino acids. Germline V gene lookup returns CDR1 SGDLS and CDR2 YYNGEE. Between the trimmed V and J ends, which lost 3 bases and 2 bases, there was a span of 16 bases. The CDR3 sequence is CASSADVGGNTDTQYF. The CDR3, as DNA: TGTGCCAGCAGCGCCGACGTCGGGGGAAACACAGATACGCAGTATTTT.

A word on this clonotype: Germline and junction disagree at one end, which may indicate a read error. The chain carries TRBV20-1 and TRBJ2-3; D remains unclear. CDR1 DFQATT and CDR2 SNEGSKA come from the germline V gene (reference sequence). The CDR3 length is 15 residues. The CDR3 protein is CGARRPFPGTDTQYF. In nucleotides, the CDR3 is TGCGGTGCCAGACGGCCCTTTCCGGGCACAGATACGCAGTATTTT.

This clonotype was counted ten times or more. The chain couples TRBV5-1 to TRBJ2-5, with D possibly called TRBD1 or TRBD2 (5 bases each). CDR3 length: 15 residues. Germline loops: CDR1 SGHRS, CDR2 YFSETQ. The V and J ends lost 1 base and 5 bases respectively, with 15 bases between them. The CDR3 region has the DNA TGCGCCAGCAGCTTGTCGGTGGGGGTCGGGGAGACCCAGTACTTC. Translated, it gives CASSLSVGVGETQYF.

As regards this clonotype: A much larger clonotype is one base distant, so this may be a read error. The chain couples TRBV5-1 to TRBJ2-2; 10 nucleotides line up with TRBD2. This CDR3 is 16 amino acids long. Germline values: CDR1 SGHRS, CDR2 YFSETQ. The CDR3 bases are TGCTCCAGCAGCTTTCTCACTAGCGGGAATACCGGGGAGCTGTTTTTT. It codes for CSSSFLTSGNTGELFF.

This clonotype turned up a few times. The J gene is TRBJ2-5, the V gene TRBV20-1; no definite D call. Trimming left V 3 bases short and J 5 bases short, with 10 bases between. The CDR3 runs 12 residues. Germline V gene sequence: CDR1 DFQATT, CDR2 SNEGSKA (reference sequence). CDR3 DNA sequence: TGCAGTGCTAGTGCCGGGTTGGAGACCCAGTACTTC. This gives the protein CSASAGLETQYF.

This clonotype turned up a few times. This chain connects TRBV18 to TRBJ1-6; no firm D call. Germline lookup yields CDR1 KGHSH and CDR2 LQKENI. V lost 4 bases to trimming and J lost 8 bases, with 9 bases between them. This CDR3 has 13 amino acids. The CDR3 region is CASSLESDSPLHF. CDR3 DNA sequence: TGTGCCAGCTCACTCGAATCCGATTCACCCCTCCACTTT.

This clonotype occurred a few times. The chain carries TRBV7-2 and TRBJ2-5; 7 bases agree with TRBD2. This CDR3 contains 16 residues. CDR1 SGHTA and CDR2 FQGNSA come from the germline V gene. V dropped 4 bases and J dropped 2; count of bases not matched to a gene: 10. DNA of the CDR3: TGTGCCAGCAGCTCCACGGGTAGCGGGCCACAAGAGACCCAGTACTTC. It specifies CASSSTGSGPQETQYF.

V is TRBV4-3 and J is TRBJ2-1; TRBD2 aligns across 14 bases. Looked up from germline, CDR1 is LGHNA and CDR2 is YSLEER. After removal of 9 bases from V and 4 bases from J, the junction contained 8 bases not matched to a gene. This CDR3 has 16 amino acids. The CDR3 DNA sequence: TGCGCCAGTGGGGGACTAGCGGGGGAGAAATACAATGAGCAGTTCTTC. Its translation is CASGGLAGEKYNEQFF.

V gene TRBV5-6 combines with J gene TRBJ1-5, with D tentatively TRBD1 (5 bases). The germline V and J ends were trimmed by 4 bases and 8 bases, with 10 bases remaining between them. This CDR3 is 12 amino acids long. Germline lookup yields CDR1 SGHDT and CDR2 YYEEEE. The CDR3 sequence: CASSSSGKPQHF. The CDR3 DNA follows: TGTGCCAGCAGCAGTTCAGGGAAGCCCCAGCATTTT.

This clonotype was counted a few times. J is TRBJ1-6 and V is TRBV14; a weak D match, TRBD1 (6 bases). The CDR3 contains 16 residues. The V and J ends lost 4 bases and 4 bases respectively, with 14 bases between them. Germline CDR1 reads SGHDN; CDR2 reads FVKESK. As DNA, the CDR3 is TGTGCCAGCAGCCTCGATCCCGGACAGTATAATTCACCCCTCCACTTT. Translating it yields CASSLDPGQYNSPLHF.

This rearrangement joins TRBV19 to TRBJ1-2; D is possibly TRBD1 (6 bases). CDR1 and CDR2 from the germline V gene are LNHDA and SQIVND (reference sequence). The CDR3 contains 14 residues. Between the trimmed V and J ends, which lost 3 bases and 4 bases, there was a span of 12 bases. The CDR3 bases are TGTGCCAGTAGTATGCGGGGGCGCGCCTATGGCTACACCTTC. Residues: CASSMRGRAYGYTF.

The chain employs TRBV3-1 and TRBJ2-1; D unclear. The CDR3 has 11 amino acids. Trimming shortened V by 2 bases and J by 9 bases, and 5 bases separated the two germline ends. Germline V gives CDR1 LGHDT, CDR2 YNNKEL (reference sequence). CDR3 sequence reads: CASSQYIEQFF. The CDR3 DNA follows: TGTGCCAGCAGCCAATATATTGAGCAGTTCTTC.

V gene TRBV28 combines with J gene TRBJ2-1; the D gene is possibly TRBD2 (7 bases). The CDR3 sequence is 16 residues long. Germline V gene sequence: CDR1 MDHEN, CDR2 SYDVKM. Trimming stripped 7 bases from V and 2 bases from J, with 18 bases between. CDR3 nucleotides: TGTGCCAGCACCTTATTAGACGGGGGGCCCTACAATGAGCAGTTCTTC. It is translated as CASTLLDGGPYNEQFF.

This clonotype was seen ten or more times. The chain recombines TRBV6-5 with TRBJ1-3; D is uncertain. The CDR3 has 12 amino acids. Trimming stripped 8 bases from V and 4 bases from J, with 9 bases between. The germline gives CDR1 MNHEY, CDR2 SVGAGI. The CDR3 is CASGRPGNTIYF. In DNA form, the CDR3 reads TGTGCCAGCGGAAGACCGGGAAACACCATATATTTT.